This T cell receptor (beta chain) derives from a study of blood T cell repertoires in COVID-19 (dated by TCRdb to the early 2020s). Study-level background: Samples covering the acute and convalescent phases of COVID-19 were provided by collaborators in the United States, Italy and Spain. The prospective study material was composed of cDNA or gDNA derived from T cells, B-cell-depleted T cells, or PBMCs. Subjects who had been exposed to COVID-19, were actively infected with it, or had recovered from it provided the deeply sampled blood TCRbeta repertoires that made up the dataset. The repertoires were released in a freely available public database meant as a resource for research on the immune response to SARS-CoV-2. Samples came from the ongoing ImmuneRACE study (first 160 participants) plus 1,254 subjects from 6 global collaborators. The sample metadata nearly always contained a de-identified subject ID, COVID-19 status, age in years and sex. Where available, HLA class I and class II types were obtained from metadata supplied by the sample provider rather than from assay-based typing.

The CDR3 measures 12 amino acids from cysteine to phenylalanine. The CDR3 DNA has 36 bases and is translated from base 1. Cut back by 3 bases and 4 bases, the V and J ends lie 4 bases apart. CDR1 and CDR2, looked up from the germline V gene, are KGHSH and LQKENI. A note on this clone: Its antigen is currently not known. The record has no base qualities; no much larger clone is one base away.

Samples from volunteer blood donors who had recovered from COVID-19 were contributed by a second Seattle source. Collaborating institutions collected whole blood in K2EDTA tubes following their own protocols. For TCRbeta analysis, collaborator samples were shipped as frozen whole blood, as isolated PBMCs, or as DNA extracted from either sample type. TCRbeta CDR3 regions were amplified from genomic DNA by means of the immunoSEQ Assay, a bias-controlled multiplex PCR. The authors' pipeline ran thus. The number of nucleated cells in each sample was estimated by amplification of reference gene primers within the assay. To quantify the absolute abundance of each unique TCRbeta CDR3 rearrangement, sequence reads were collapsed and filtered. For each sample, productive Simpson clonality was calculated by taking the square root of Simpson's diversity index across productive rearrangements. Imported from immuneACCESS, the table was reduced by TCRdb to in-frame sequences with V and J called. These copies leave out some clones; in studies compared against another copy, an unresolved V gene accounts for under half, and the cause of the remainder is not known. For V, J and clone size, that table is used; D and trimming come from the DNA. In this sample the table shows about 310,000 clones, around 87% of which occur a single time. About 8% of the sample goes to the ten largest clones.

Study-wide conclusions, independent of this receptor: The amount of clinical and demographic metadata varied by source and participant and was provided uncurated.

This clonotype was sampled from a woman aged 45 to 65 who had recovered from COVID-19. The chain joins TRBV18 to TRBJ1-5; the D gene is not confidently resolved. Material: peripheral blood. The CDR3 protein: CASSPRNQPQHF. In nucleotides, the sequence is TGTGCCAGCTCACCGAGGAATCAGCCCCAGCATTTT. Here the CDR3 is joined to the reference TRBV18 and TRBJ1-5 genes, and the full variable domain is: NAGVMQNPRHLVRRRGQEARLRCSPMKGHSHVYWYRQLPEEGLKFMVYLQKENIIDESGMPKERFSAEFPKEGPSILRIQQVVRGDSAAYFCASSPRNQPQHFGDGTRLSIL.